A selection of T cell receptor beta chains follows, all from one sample in a study of CD8 T cells in ankylosing spondylitis. TCRdb itself ran the 5' RACE reads through MiXCR, one entry per CDR3 protein. Altogether roughly 140,000 distinct CDR3 sequences are present, around 42% being singletons, with the ten largest covering around 15%. The sequenced material came from synovial fluid, either unsorted or a sorted T cell fraction (not recorded which). These receptors were taken from a male donor with ankylosing spondylitis. Each CDR3 is given with its conserved first and last residue. Fields, in order: V gene, CDR3 protein.

TRBV11-2,CASSSIPGLAWGTQYF
TRBV11-2,CASSPSRLTYNEQFF
TRBV5-1,CASSLAEAGAETQYF
TRBV15,CATSRDSADIPYEQYF
TRBV7-2,CASSLRGVGETQYF
TRBV4-1,CASSQHPLTTGSDSYEQYF
TRBV9,CASSVAATSGGFFGTQYF
TRBV11-2,CASSQAGTTSQYGYTF
TRBV12-3/TRBV12-4,CASSSSGGAGETQYF
TRBV24-1,CATSDYPDAYRTGLNTGELFF